This is a list of T cell receptor beta chains from one sample in a study of CD8+ T cells in alopecia areata. Assay: immunoSEQ multiplex PCR; the TCRdb copy retains only in-frame clones and omits some. The table includes about 98,000 clones, about 45% detected once. Sequenced: CD4+ T cells sorted from blood. The receptors were sampled from a human donor with alopecia areata. Each CDR3 is given with its conserved first and last residue. The order of the fields is D gene, J gene, V gene, CDR3 length, clone size, CDR3 protein, CDR3 DNA. A D gene is named only where the DNA matches it firmly. Clone size appears in some rows only: once, few, many, or a class for an expanded clone.

d_call: TRBD2
j_call: TRBJ2-2
v_call: TRBV29-1
cdr3_length: 17
clone_size: few
cdr3_aa: CSVQPPGLAGGYGELFF
cdr3_nt: TGCAGCGTACAACCCCCGGGACTAGCGGGAGGGTACGGGGAGCTGTTTTTT

d_call: -
j_call: TRBJ2-3
v_call: TRBV30
cdr3_length: 13
clone_size: -
cdr3_aa: CAWSVLPESTQYF
cdr3_nt: TGTGCCTGGAGTGTACTGCCGGAGAGTACGCAGTATTTT

d_call: TRBD1
j_call: TRBJ2-3
v_call: TRBV11-2
cdr3_length: 15
clone_size: -
cdr3_aa: CASSIAGTVTDTQYF
cdr3_nt: TGTGCCAGCAGCATTGCCGGGACAGTCACAGATACGCAGTATTTT

d_call: TRBD2
j_call: TRBJ2-3
v_call: TRBV30
cdr3_length: 16
clone_size: -
cdr3_aa: CAWSRGLAVSTDTQYF
cdr3_nt: TGTGCCTGGAGCCGTGGACTAGCGGTTAGCACAGATACGCAGTATTTT

d_call: -
j_call: TRBJ2-7
v_call: TRBV29-1
cdr3_length: 12
clone_size: -
cdr3_aa: CSVEVTGYEQYF
cdr3_nt: TGCAGCGTTGAAGTTACCGGCTACGAGCAGTACTTC

d_call: TRBD1
j_call: TRBJ1-6
v_call: TRBV2
cdr3_length: 15
clone_size: -
cdr3_aa: CASSSQTGKHSPLHF
cdr3_nt: TGTGCCAGCAGTAGCCAGACAGGGAAGCATTCACCCCTCCACTTT

d_call: -
j_call: TRBJ2-6
v_call: TRBV7-2
cdr3_length: 15
clone_size: -
cdr3_aa: CASSFQVSGANVLTF
cdr3_nt: TGTGCCAGCAGCTTTCAGGTCTCTGGGGCCAACGTCCTGACTTTC

d_call: -
j_call: TRBJ2-2
v_call: TRBV29-1
cdr3_length: 16
clone_size: -
cdr3_aa: CSVEDRAGWNTGELFF
cdr3_nt: TGCAGCGTTGAAGATCGCGCGGGGTGGAACACCGGGGAGCTGTTTTTT

d_call: -
j_call: TRBJ2-3
v_call: TRBV6-5
cdr3_length: 13
clone_size: few
cdr3_aa: CASSPPTQNTQYF
cdr3_nt: TGTGCCAGCAGCCCCCCTACCCAGAATACGCAGTATTTT

d_call: -
j_call: TRBJ2-3
v_call: TRBV5-1
cdr3_length: 12
clone_size: -
cdr3_aa: CASSTGTDTQYF
cdr3_nt: TGCGCCAGCAGCACGGGCACAGATACGCAGTATTTT

d_call: TRBD1
j_call: TRBJ1-2
v_call: TRBV29-1
cdr3_length: 13
clone_size: few
cdr3_aa: CSGSTGVDYGYTF
cdr3_nt: TGCAGCGGATCGACAGGGGTAGACTATGGCTACACCTTC

d_call: -
j_call: TRBJ2-5
v_call: TRBV30
cdr3_length: 13
clone_size: few
cdr3_aa: CAWSPRTGETQYF
cdr3_nt: TGTGCCTGGAGTCCCAGGACGGGAGAGACCCAGTACTTC

d_call: -
j_call: TRBJ2-3
v_call: TRBV4-1
cdr3_length: 13
clone_size: -
cdr3_aa: CASSPANTLAQYF
cdr3_nt: TGCGCCAGCAGCCCCGCGAATACCCTTGCGCAGTATTTT

d_call: -
j_call: TRBJ1-2
v_call: TRBV29-1
cdr3_length: 14
clone_size: few
cdr3_aa: CSVGPGTGGQGNTF
cdr3_nt: -

d_call: TRBD2
j_call: TRBJ2-3
v_call: TRBV4-2
cdr3_length: 14
clone_size: -
cdr3_aa: CASSRIGGGDTQYF
cdr3_nt: TGTGCCAGCAGCCGCATTGGCGGGGGGGATACGCAGTATTTT

d_call: -
j_call: TRBJ2-3
v_call: TRBV29-1
cdr3_length: 13
clone_size: -
cdr3_aa: CSSGLGSTDTQYF
cdr3_nt: TGCAGCTCCGGCTTAGGATCCACAGATACGCAGTATTTT

d_call: TRBD2
j_call: TRBJ2-3
v_call: TRBV30
cdr3_length: 14
clone_size: -
cdr3_aa: CAWVLAGYTDTQYF
cdr3_nt: TGTGCCTGGGTGTTAGCGGGGTACACAGATACGCAGTATTTT

d_call: -
j_call: TRBJ2-7
v_call: TRBV12-2
cdr3_length: 17
clone_size: few
cdr3_aa: CASRFLPGQGPPYEQYF
cdr3_nt: TGTGCAAGTCGCTTCTTACCGGGACAGGGGCCTCCCTACGAGCAGTACTTC

d_call: -
j_call: TRBJ1-2
v_call: TRBV5-6
cdr3_length: 13
clone_size: -
cdr3_aa: CASSLYSLHGYTF
cdr3_nt: TGTGCCAGCAGCTTGTACAGCCTCCATGGCTACACCTTC

d_call: TRBD2
j_call: TRBJ2-1
v_call: TRBV25-1
cdr3_length: 15
clone_size: -
cdr3_aa: CASSVAGGPYNEQFF
cdr3_nt: TGTGCCAGCAGTGTAGCGGGAGGTCCCTACAATGAGCAGTTCTTC

d_call: -
j_call: TRBJ2-2
v_call: TRBV29-1
cdr3_length: 12
clone_size: few
cdr3_aa: CLGGEDTGELFF
cdr3_nt: TGCTTGGGGGGCGAGGACACCGGGGAGCTGTTTTTT

d_call: -
j_call: TRBJ1-1
v_call: TRBV9
cdr3_length: 13
clone_size: once
cdr3_aa: CASSVGPVTEAFF
cdr3_nt: TGTGCCAGCAGCGTAGGCCCCGTCACTGAAGCTTTCTTT

d_call: -
j_call: TRBJ1-5
v_call: TRBV2
cdr3_length: 16
clone_size: -
cdr3_aa: CASSGPAGGGNQPQHF
cdr3_nt: TGTGCCAGCAGTGGTCCGGCAGGCGGGGGGAATCAGCCCCAGCATTTT

d_call: TRBD2
j_call: TRBJ2-7
v_call: TRBV29-1
cdr3_length: 13
clone_size: -
cdr3_aa: CSVEDSGGYEQYF
cdr3_nt: TGCAGCGTTGAGGATAGCGGGGGATACGAGCAGTACTTC

d_call: TRBD1
j_call: TRBJ1-2
v_call: TRBV5-1
cdr3_length: 18
clone_size: -
cdr3_aa: CASSPSAGTGFGNYGYTF
cdr3_nt: TGCGCCAGCAGCCCTTCTGCCGGGACAGGGTTTGGTAACTATGGCTACACCTTC

d_call: -
j_call: TRBJ2-2
v_call: TRBV28
cdr3_length: 14
clone_size: -
cdr3_aa: CASIRSEATGELFF
cdr3_nt: TGTGCCAGCATACGATCGGAAGCCACCGGGGAGCTGTTTTTT

d_call: -
j_call: TRBJ1-2
v_call: TRBV29-1
cdr3_length: 11
clone_size: -
cdr3_aa: CSVERSKGYTF
cdr3_nt: TGCAGCGTTGAAAGAAGTAAGGGCTACACCTTC

d_call: TRBD1
j_call: TRBJ1-4
v_call: TRBV29-1
cdr3_length: 14
clone_size: -
cdr3_aa: CSVEGTGGIFGLFF
cdr3_nt: TGCAGCGTTGAAGGGACAGGGGGTATATTCGGACTGTTTTTT

d_call: -
j_call: TRBJ1-4
v_call: TRBV29-1
cdr3_length: 11
clone_size: few
cdr3_aa: CSVGLGEKLFF
cdr3_nt: TGCAGCGTTGGCCTGGGAGAAAAACTGTTTTTT

d_call: -
j_call: TRBJ2-2
v_call: TRBV29-1
cdr3_length: 14
clone_size: -
cdr3_aa: CSEETGRNTGELFF
cdr3_nt: TGCAGCGAGGAAACGGGACGCAACACCGGGGAGCTGTTTTTT

d_call: -
j_call: TRBJ2-7
v_call: TRBV28
cdr3_length: 14
clone_size: once
cdr3_aa: CAGSRRGTTLEQYF
cdr3_nt: TGTGCCGGCTCCCGTAGGGGGACTACCTTAGAGCAGTACTTC

d_call: -
j_call: TRBJ2-1
v_call: TRBV5-1
cdr3_length: 14
clone_size: few
cdr3_aa: CASTRGTGNNEQFF
cdr3_nt: TGCGCCAGCACCCGCGGGACGGGGAACAATGAGCAGTTCTTC

d_call: -
j_call: TRBJ1-2
v_call: TRBV29-1
cdr3_length: 14
clone_size: -
cdr3_aa: CSVDVTGTSHGYTF
cdr3_nt: TGCAGCGTTGATGTTACCGGGACCTCGCATGGCTACACCTTC

d_call: -
j_call: TRBJ2-5
v_call: TRBV2
cdr3_length: 13
clone_size: few
cdr3_aa: CASSDWTEETQYF
cdr3_nt: TGTGCCAGCAGTGACTGGACGGAAGAGACCCAGTACTTC

d_call: -
j_call: TRBJ2-1
v_call: TRBV30
cdr3_length: 11
clone_size: -
cdr3_aa: CAWSREQEQFF
cdr3_nt: TGTGCCTGGAGTCGCGAACAGGAGCAGTTCTTC

d_call: TRBD1
j_call: TRBJ2-7
v_call: TRBV29-1
cdr3_length: 16
clone_size: -
cdr3_aa: CSVEVVRDRGRYEQYF
cdr3_nt: TGCAGCGTTGAGGTTGTCCGGGACAGGGGTAGATACGAGCAGTACTTC

d_call: TRBD2
j_call: TRBJ2-5
v_call: TRBV29-1
cdr3_length: 15
clone_size: -
cdr3_aa: CSVGGTSGSQETQYF
cdr3_nt: TGCAGCGTCGGCGGGACTAGCGGGAGCCAAGAGACCCAGTACTTC

d_call: -
j_call: TRBJ2-3
v_call: TRBV30
cdr3_length: 12
clone_size: -
cdr3_aa: CAWSVRGDTQYF
cdr3_nt: TGTGCCTGGAGTGTACGGGGGGATACGCAGTATTTT

d_call: -
j_call: TRBJ1-1
v_call: TRBV29-1
cdr3_length: 15
clone_size: -
cdr3_aa: CSVGVMRGLNTEAFF
cdr3_nt: TGCAGCGTTGGCGTAATGAGGGGCTTGAACACTGAAGCTTTCTTT